This TCR beta chain was observed in a study of shared clonotypes between healthy human individuals. Every immunoSEQ plate was one replicate of a subset's evenly spread DNA. The table came from immunoSEQ multiplex PCR; TCRdb's copy has only in-frame clones and leaves some out. The sample consists of more than 2 million clones, 90% to 95% of them appearing once. Trimming took 5 bases from V and 5 from J; bases not matched to a gene: 11. The CDR3 runs 16 residues. The germline V gene has CDR1 LNHDA and CDR2 SQIVND (reference sequence). Terminally differentiated effector memory CD45RA+ cells were excluded by CCR7 positive selection of CD45RO-negative cells. Whole-study findings and limits: Clonotypes which were not shared had lower generation probabilities than clonotypes that all four donors shared. What limited the represented genetic and exposure-history diversity was the small number of donors.

Comment on this clone: Its antigen is unknown.

The V and J genes are TRBV19 and TRBJ1-5; 8 bases fit TRBD1. This receptor was identified in a man younger than 35 in good health. Some clones in this sample may be carry-over from other donors' samples. The sample comprised naive CD8+ T cells from PBMCs. CDR3 nucleotide sequence: TGTGCCAGTAGTTCCCCTCCAGACAGGGGCCATCAGCCCCAGCATTTT. Translated, it gives CASSSPPDRGHQPQHF.